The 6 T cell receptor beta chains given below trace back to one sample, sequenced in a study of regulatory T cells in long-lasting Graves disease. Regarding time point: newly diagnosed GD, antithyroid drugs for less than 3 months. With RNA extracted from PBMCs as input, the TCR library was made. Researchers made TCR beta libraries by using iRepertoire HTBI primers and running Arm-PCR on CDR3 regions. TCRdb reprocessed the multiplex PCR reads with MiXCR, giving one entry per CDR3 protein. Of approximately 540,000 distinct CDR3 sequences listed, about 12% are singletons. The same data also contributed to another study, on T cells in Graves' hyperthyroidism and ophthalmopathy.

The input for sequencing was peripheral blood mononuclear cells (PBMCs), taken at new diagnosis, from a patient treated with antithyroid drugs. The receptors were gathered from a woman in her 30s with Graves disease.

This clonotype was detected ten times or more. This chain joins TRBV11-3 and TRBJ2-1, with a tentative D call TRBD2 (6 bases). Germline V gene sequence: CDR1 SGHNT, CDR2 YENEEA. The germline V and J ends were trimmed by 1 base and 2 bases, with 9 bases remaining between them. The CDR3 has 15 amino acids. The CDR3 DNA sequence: TGTGCCAGCAGCTTAGTGGCGGGACCCTACAATGAGCAGTTCTTC. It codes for CASSLVAGPYNEQFF.

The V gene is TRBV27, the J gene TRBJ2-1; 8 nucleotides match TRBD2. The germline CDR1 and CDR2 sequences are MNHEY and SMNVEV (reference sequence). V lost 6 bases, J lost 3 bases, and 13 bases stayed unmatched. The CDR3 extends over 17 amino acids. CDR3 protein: CASSLGRSGTYYNEQFF. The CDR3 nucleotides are TGTGCCAGCAGCTTAGGCCGTAGCGGGACCTACTACAATGAGCAGTTCTTC.

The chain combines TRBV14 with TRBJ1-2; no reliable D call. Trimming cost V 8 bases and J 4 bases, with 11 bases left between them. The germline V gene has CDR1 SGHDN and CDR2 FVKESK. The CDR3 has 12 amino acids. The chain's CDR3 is CASFDPIYGYTF. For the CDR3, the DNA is TGTGCCAGCTTTGACCCGATCTATGGCTACACCTTC.

This chain's CDR3 is CASSGQGENQPQHF. The CDR3 bases are TGTGCCAGTAGTGGACAGGGGGAGAATCAGCCCCAGCATTTT. The chain joins TRBV19 to TRBJ1-5, with 10 bases lining up with TRBD1. Germline CDR1 is LNHDA and CDR2 is SQIVND (reference sequence). The CDR3 totals 14 residues. With V trimmed by 5 bases and J by 4 bases, 2 bases remained unmatched.

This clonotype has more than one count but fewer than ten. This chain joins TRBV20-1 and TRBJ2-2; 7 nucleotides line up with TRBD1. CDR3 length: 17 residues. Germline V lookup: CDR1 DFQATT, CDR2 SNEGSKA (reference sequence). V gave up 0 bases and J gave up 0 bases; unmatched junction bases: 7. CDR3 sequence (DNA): TGCAGTGCTAGAGATCTTAAGGGACAGACGAACACCGGGGAGCTGTTTTTT. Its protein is CSARDLKGQTNTGELFF.

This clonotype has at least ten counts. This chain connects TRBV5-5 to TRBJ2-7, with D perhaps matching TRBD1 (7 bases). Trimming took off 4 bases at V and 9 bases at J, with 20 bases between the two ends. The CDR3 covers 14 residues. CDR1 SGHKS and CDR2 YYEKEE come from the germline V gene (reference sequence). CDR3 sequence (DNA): TGTGCCAGCAGCGGGGCGGGACAGACTAGGATGCAGTACTTC. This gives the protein CASSGAGQTRMQYF.